This record covers a single T cell receptor (beta chain). Its antigen is still unknown. Researchers reported that TCR beta cDNA libraries carried unique molecular identifiers. Each batch of about 1 to 11 million T cells produced around 460,000 cDNA molecules. TCRdb recomputed calls from the PCR reads with MiXCR, one row per CDR3 protein. The table shows about 810,000 distinct CDR3 sequences, with about 57% occurring only once. The entry originates in a study of post-analysis software for immune sequencing data. Study-wide results and caveats: In patients, a few TRBV segments were more frequent than in controls, with TRBV5-6, TRBV5-1 and TRBV20-1 among them. Same-batch preparations were strongly co-clustered by F measure. Controls showed significantly higher normalized Chao1 diversity than did multiple sclerosis patients.

Germline V gives CDR1 MNHEY, CDR2 SVGAGI. This CDR3 is 12 amino acids long. V dropped 0 bases and J dropped 9 bases, with 7 bases sitting between them. The J gene is TRBJ2-3, the V gene TRBV6-5, with a tentative D call TRBD2 (6 bases). The material sequenced was blood. The receptor was derived from a girl aged 10 to 17 with multiple sclerosis. CDR3 amino acids: CASSYSEGTQYF. The CDR3 nucleotides are TGTGCCAGCAGTTACTCGGAGGGCACGCAGTATTTT.